The text below deals with one T cell receptor beta chain. Each cfDNA sample used a fixed 40 ng of plasma cell-free DNA. Produced via immunoSEQ multiplex PCR; TCRdb's table is partial and in-frame only. The sample shows about 6,300 clones, approximately 91% of them seen only once. The source of the sample is a study of blood T cell dynamics during melanoma immunotherapy. Overall study context: First-line therapy was either pembrolizumab or nivolumab with ipilimumab for metastatic melanoma.

The time point denotes: pre-treatment baseline. Apart from two fast progressors, RECIST 1.1 response was judged 12 weeks post-infusion. The germline V and J ends were trimmed by 4 bases and 0 bases, with 7 bases remaining between them. Germline V gives CDR1 SNHLY, CDR2 FYNNEI. The CDR3 consists of 13 residues. Sequenced here: cell-free DNA from blood, sampled from a patient treated with checkpoint blockade. This TCR came from a human donor with melanoma. V gene TRBV2 combines with J gene TRBJ2-7; D call uncertain. Here the CDR3 DNA reads TGTGCCAGCAGTGCCTCCCGCTCCTACGAGCAGTACTTC. It specifies CASSASRSYEQYF.